Below are 21 T cell receptor beta chains sequenced from a single sample in a study of radiotherapy plus CTLA-4 blockade in lung cancer (dated by TCRdb to between 2017 and 2018). Libraries were prepared through the immunoSEQ multiplex PCR assay. The source is immuneACCESS, and TCRdb retained only in-frame sequences with V and J called. Part of the clones is not carried over; for the studies checked, unresolved V genes explain less than half of this, and the remainder is unexplained. The sample table records about 87,000 clones; more than 85% of these occur just once. Of the sample, around 15% falls within the top ten clones. The sample was peripheral blood, taken from a patient treated with radiotherapy plus ipilimumab. The receptors here all came from a human donor with non-small cell lung cancer that progressed on radiotherapy plus ipilimumab.

The DNA of the CDR3 is TGTGCCAGCAGAGAAACAGGGGGAAATTCACCCCTCCACTTT. It yields the protein CASRETGGNSPLHF. The V call is TRBV2, the J call TRBJ1-6; 8 bases match TRBD1. Germline values: CDR1 SNHLY, CDR2 FYNNEI. CDR3 size: 14 residues. J lost 7 bases, V lost 6 bases, and 5 bases had no gene match.

This chain uses TRBV11-2 with TRBJ2-7; D gene ambiguous. There are 12 residues in the CDR3. Trimming left V 3 bases short and J 4 bases short, with 7 bases between. Germline CDR1 SGHAT, CDR2 FQNNGV. The CDR3 here is CASSFNSYEQYF. Written as DNA, the CDR3 is TGTGCCAGCAGCTTCAACAGTTACGAGCAGTACTTC. Full variable domain (outside the CDR3, taken from reference TRBV11-2 and TRBJ2-7): EAGVAQSPRYKIIEKRQSVAFWCNPISGHATLYWYQQILGQGPKLLIQFQNNGVVDDSQLPKDRFSAERLKGVDSTLKIQPAKLEDSAVYLCASSFNSYEQYFGPGTRLTVT.

The chain links TRBV6-1 to TRBJ1-2; D is unresolved. V was clipped by 0 bases and J by 7 bases, with 9 bases between them. Germline V gene data show CDR1 as MNHNS and CDR2 as SASEGT. The CDR3 loop spans 13 amino acids. For the CDR3, the DNA is TGTGCCAGCAGTGAAGCGCTAAGAGGTGGCTACACCTTC. Protein sequence: CASSEALRGGYTF.

V gene TRBV29-1 combines with J gene TRBJ1-3, with 7 bases fitting TRBD1. Germline values: CDR1 SQVTM, CDR2 ANQGSEA. With V trimmed by 1 base and J by 5 bases, 5 bases remained unmatched. The CDR3 consists of 14 residues. As DNA, the CDR3 is TGCAGCGTTGAAGCGTCAGGGGGGCGAAACACCATATATTTT. Translation: CSVEASGGRNTIYF.

The chain has TRBV6-4 and TRBJ1-2, with 7 nucleotides matching TRBD1. CDR3 size: 14 residues. The V gene's germline CDR1 is MRHNA and CDR2 SNTAGT. V lost 5 bases, J lost 2 bases, and 5 bases stayed unmatched. The DNA of the CDR3 is TGTGCCAGCAGTCCGGACAGGTCAAACTATGGCTACACCTTC. Its protein is CASSPDRSNYGYTF.

This clone was detected a few times. The CDR3 DNA reads as TGTGCCTGGAGTCTCCATTCTAAGATAGCAAATGAGCAGTTCTTC. It specifies CAWSLHSKIANEQFF. V is TRBV30 and J is TRBJ2-1, with D uncertain. The V and J ends lost 2 bases and 7 bases respectively, with 18 bases between them. The CDR3 is made up of 15 amino acids. Germline CDR1 is GTSNPN and CDR2 is SVGIG (reference sequence).

The V call is TRBV7-9, the J call TRBJ2-1; D not resolved. V was pared by 1 base and J by 9 bases, with 4 bases between. This CDR3 is 11 amino acids long. Germline CDR1 SEHNR, CDR2 FQNEAQ (reference sequence). The CDR3 nucleotides read TGTGCCAGCAGCTTAGGGGGTGAGCAGTTCTTC. It encodes CASSLGGEQFF.

The rearrangement joins TRBV7-9 to TRBJ1-1, with D unresolved. Trimming took 4 bases from V and 6 from J, leaving 15 bases between them. The CDR3 consists of 14 residues. Germline CDR1 is SEHNR and CDR2 is FQNEAQ (reference sequence). DNA of the CDR3: TGTGCCAGCAGCTACGAGGTCAGGACCGCTGAAGCTTTCTTT. Translated, it gives CASSYEVRTAEAFF.

The chain links TRBV6-5 to TRBJ2-7; 8 nucleotides align to TRBD1. Germline V gene lookup returns CDR1 MNHEY and CDR2 SVGAGI. With V trimmed by 0 bases and J by 4 bases, 5 bases remained unmatched. The CDR3 runs to 15 residues. The CDR3 loop reads CASSYSAGGKYEQYF. The DNA for the CDR3 is TGTGCCAGCAGTTACTCGGCAGGGGGCAAATACGAGCAGTACTTC.

V is TRBV5-3 and J is TRBJ2-3; 8 nucleotides line up with TRBD2. TRBV5-3 is assigned to the ORF class and has an uncertain function. The V gene end was trimmed by 0 bases and the J gene end by 5 bases; junction bases not matched to a gene: 5. The CDR3 loop spans 15 amino acids. The CDR3 DNA reads TGTGCCAGAAGCTTGGGTAGCGGGATAGGAGATACGCAGTATTTT. It encodes CARSLGSGIGDTQYF.

This rearrangement joins TRBV4-3 to TRBJ2-7; possibly TRBD1 for D (5 bases). V lost 1 base and J lost 4, with 8 bases in between. CDR1 is LGHNA and CDR2 is YSLEER in the germline V gene. The CDR3 is 13 residues long. CDR3 coding DNA: TGCGCCAGCAGCCAAGGACAGAATTACGAGCAGTACTTC. Translated, it gives CASSQGQNYEQYF.

The chain has TRBV27 and TRBJ1-6; no definite D call. CDR3 length: 14 residues. Germline lookup yields CDR1 MNHEY and CDR2 SMNVEV (reference sequence). Trimming cost V 6 bases and J 8 bases, with 14 bases left between them. The CDR3 nucleotides are TGTGCCAGCAGGTTTAGGTCTCCTCATTCACCCCTCCACTTT. Translation: CASRFRSPHSPLHF.

This clone turned up a few times. J is TRBJ2-5 and V is TRBV6-1; D is undetermined. Germline values: CDR1 MNHNS, CDR2 SASEGT. Between the trimmed V and J ends, which lost 6 bases and 1 base, there was a span of 12 bases. The CDR3 consists of 14 residues. This chain's CDR3 is CASRPPASQETQYF. The CDR3 DNA reads as TGTGCCAGCAGGCCCCCGGCGAGCCAAGAGACCCAGTACTTC.

J is TRBJ1-2 and V is TRBV18; 7 bases line up with TRBD1. CDR1 and CDR2 from the germline V gene are KGHSH and LQKENI. Trimming removed 5 bases from V and 0 bases from J; junction bases left unmatched: 6. This CDR3 spans 15 amino acids. CDR3 region: CASSFWGQTNYGYTF. In nucleotides, the CDR3 is TGTGCCAGCTCATTTTGGGGACAGACTAACTATGGCTACACCTTC.

V is TRBV30 and J is TRBJ1-5; maybe TRBD1 (5 bases). V was clipped by 4 bases and J by 8 bases, with 12 bases between them. CDR1 and CDR2 from the germline V gene are GTSNPN and SVGIG (reference sequence). The CDR3 totals 12 residues. The CDR3 nucleotides read TGTGCCTGGAACCGGGGACGGGAGCCCCAGCATTTT. It encodes CAWNRGREPQHF.

Only one count was recorded for this clone. This chain links TRBV7-9 with TRBJ2-3; TRBD2 matches at 14 bases. The CDR3 covers 19 residues. Germline lookup yields CDR1 SEHNR and CDR2 FQNEAQ (reference sequence). The trim removed 5 bases at V and 4 bases at J, leaving 14 bases unmatched. In DNA, the CDR3 is TGTGCCAGCAGCCGAAGGCGGACTAGCGGGAGGCTCATCGCAGATACGCAGTATTTT. Translating gives CASSRRRTSGRLIADTQYF.

This clone was detected a few times. This chain links TRBV19 with TRBJ2-1; TRBD2 matches 9 bases. This CDR3 contains 15 residues. The V gene's germline CDR1 is LNHDA and CDR2 SQIVND (reference sequence). After removal of 7 bases from V and 5 bases from J, the junction contained 9 bases not matched to a gene. CDR3 region: CASTPQSGGNNEQFF. The DNA of the CDR3 is TGTGCCAGTACCCCCCAAAGCGGGGGGAACAATGAGCAGTTCTTC.

This chain joins TRBV7-2 and TRBJ2-5, with TRBD2 as a possible D gene (5 bases). The germline CDR1 and CDR2 sequences are SGHTA and FQGNSA. This CDR3 contains 14 residues. V shed 1 base and J shed 3 bases, with 9 bases lying between them. The CDR3 is CASSLDRGKETQYF. The CDR3 DNA follows: TGTGCCAGCAGCTTAGATAGAGGGAAAGAGACCCAGTACTTC.

The J gene is TRBJ2-1, the V gene TRBV5-4; the match to TRBD2 covers 15 bases. This CDR3 has 19 residues. Germline V lookup: CDR1 SGHNT, CDR2 YYREEE (reference sequence). J lost 1 base, V lost 0 bases, and 5 bases had no gene match. CDR3 in DNA: TGTGCCAGCAGCTTGGACGGACTAGCGGGGGGGTTATCCTACAATGAGCAGTTCTTC. The encoded protein is CASSLDGLAGGLSYNEQFF.

The chain's CDR3 is CASSLGQVNQPQHF. The CDR3 bases are TGTGCCAGCAGCCTGGGACAGGTCAATCAGCCCCAGCATTTT. The chain combines TRBV6-6 with TRBJ1-5, with 8 positions matching TRBD1. J was trimmed by 3 bases and V by 6 bases; bases with no gene match: 4. The CDR3 covers 14 residues. Germline-derived CDR1 and CDR2 are MNHNY and SVGAGI (reference sequence).

V is TRBV7-6 and J is TRBJ1-5, with D hard to call. The CDR3 length is 15 residues. V lost 3 bases and J lost 6, with 15 bases in between. Per the germline V gene, CDR1 is SGHVS and CDR2 is FNYEAQ. CDR3 nucleotide sequence: TGTGCCAGCAGCTTTTCGCCCGGCTCTCCTCAGCCCCAGCATTTT. Protein product: CASSFSPGSPQPQHF.